This T cell receptor (beta chain) is drawn from a study of blood T cell repertoires in COVID-19. Study at large: Material from acute and convalescent COVID-19 was sourced from the United States, Italy and Spain.

Germline V gene data show CDR1 as GTSNPN and CDR2 as SVGIG (reference sequence). With 4 bases removed from V and 11 bases from J, the gap between germline ends came to 17 bases. The CDR3 has 12 amino acids. Original processing methods: From reference gene primer amplification, estimates of nucleated cell counts were derived. The method was immunoSEQ multiplex PCR; TCRdb's version includes in-frame clones alone and lacks a portion of them. Clonal size and the V and J genes are those of that table, whereas D and trimming came from the DNA. In the table there are about 250,000 clones, around 90% of which are singletons.

This chain uses TRBV30 with TRBJ1-1; D remains unclear. The receptor was isolated from a woman in her forties or fifties who had recovered from COVID-19. Material: PBMCs or T cells enriched from blood (not recorded which). CDR3 in DNA: TGTGCCTGGACCCTAGGTGTGGTGCGGGCTTTCTTT. Translating it yields CAWTLGVVRAFF.